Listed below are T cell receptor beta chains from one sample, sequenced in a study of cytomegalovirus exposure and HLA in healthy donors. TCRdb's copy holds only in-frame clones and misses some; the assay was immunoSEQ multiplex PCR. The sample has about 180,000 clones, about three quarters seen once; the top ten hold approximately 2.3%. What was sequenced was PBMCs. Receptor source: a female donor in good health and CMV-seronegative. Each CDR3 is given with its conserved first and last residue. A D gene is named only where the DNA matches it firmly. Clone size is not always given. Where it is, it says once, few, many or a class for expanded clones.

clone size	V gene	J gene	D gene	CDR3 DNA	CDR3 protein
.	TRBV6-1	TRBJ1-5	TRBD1	TGTGCCAGCAGTGCAAGACAGGGCCCCTTCAATCAGCCCCAGCATTTT	CASSARQGPFNQPQHF
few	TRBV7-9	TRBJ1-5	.	TGTGCCAGCAGCTTAGGAGGGTTCGGCAATCAGCCCCAGCATTTT	CASSLGGFGNQPQHF
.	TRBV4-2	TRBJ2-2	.	TGTGCCAGCAGCCAAGATCTTAGGAGAACCGGGGAGCTGTTTTTT	CASSQDLRRTGELFF
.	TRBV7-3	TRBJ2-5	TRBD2	TGTGCCAGCAGCTCCGGGACTACTGGCGAGACCCAGTACTTC	CASSSGTTGETQYF
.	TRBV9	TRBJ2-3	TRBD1	TGTGCCAGCAGCCAAGGGACAGTAAGCACAGATACGCAGTATTTT	CASSQGTVSTDTQYF
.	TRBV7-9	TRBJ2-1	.	TGTGCCAGCACCCCAGGGGATGAGCAGTTCTTC	CASTPGDEQFF
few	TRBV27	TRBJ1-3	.	TGTGCCAGCAGTCCACGGACACCTAGCTCTGGAAACACCATATATTTT	CASSPRTPSSGNTIYF
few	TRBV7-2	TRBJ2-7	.	TGTGCCAGCAGCTTTTACAACGAGCAGTACTTC	CASSFYNEQYF
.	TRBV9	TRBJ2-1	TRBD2	TGTGCCAGCAGCGCTACAGCGGGAGAATACAATGAGCAGTTCTTC	CASSATAGEYNEQFF
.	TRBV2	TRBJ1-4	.	TGTGCCAGCAGTTTCCGAGTAGAACTGTTTTTT	CASSFRVELFF
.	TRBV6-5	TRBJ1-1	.	TGTGCCAGCAGTTACGGCAGGGGAGCTTTCTTT	CASSYGRGAFF
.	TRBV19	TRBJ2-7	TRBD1	TGTGCCAGTAGTATGAAGGGACAGGGTACCTACGAGCAGTACTTC	CASSMKGQGTYEQYF
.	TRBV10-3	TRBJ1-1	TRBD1	TGTGCCATCAGTGACAGGGGGCTAGAAGCTTTCTTT	CAISDRGLEAFF
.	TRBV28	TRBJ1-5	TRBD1	TGTGCCAGCAAACACCCATTCCGGGACAGGGGTCTCACCGGCCAGCATTTT	CASKHPFRDRGLTGQHF
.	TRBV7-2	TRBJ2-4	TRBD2	TGTGCCAGCAGTGTACCGGGAGGTGGGGAATCTCGGTACTTC	CASSVPGGGESRYF
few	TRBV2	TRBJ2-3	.	TGTGCCAGCAGTGACCGGGCGGGGAGCACAGATACGCAGTATTTT	CASSDRAGSTDTQYF
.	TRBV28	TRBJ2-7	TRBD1	TGTGCCAGCAGTTTATTAGGGACAGGGGGCGCCGACGAGCAGTACTTC	CASSLLGTGGADEQYF
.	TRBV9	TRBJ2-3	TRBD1	TGTGCCAGCAGCGTAGGCACAGGGGGAGGAACAGATACGCAGTATTTT	CASSVGTGGGTDTQYF
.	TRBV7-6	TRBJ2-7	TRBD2	TGTGCCAGCAGCTTAGAGCCAGGACTAGCGGGAGACTACGAGCAGTACTTC	CASSLEPGLAGDYEQYF
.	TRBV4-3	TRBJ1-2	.	TGCGCCAGCAGCCAAGATCTCTCCGGCAGGGGCGATGAGAAGACCAACTATGGCTACACCTTC	CASSQDLSGRGDEKTNYGYTF
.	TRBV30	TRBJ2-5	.	TGTGCCTGGAGTGTACGGGCAGGGAAAGAGACCCAGTACTTC	CAWSVRAGKETQYF
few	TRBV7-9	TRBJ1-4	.	TGTGCCAGCAGCTTCCCGACAGGAAACTTAGAAAAACTGTTTTTT	CASSFPTGNLEKLFF
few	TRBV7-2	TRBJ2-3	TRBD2	TGTGCCAGCAGCTCTGGCGGGGGGACCGGCACAGATACGCAGTATTTT	CASSSGGGTGTDTQYF
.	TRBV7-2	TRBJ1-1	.	TGTGCCAGCAGCTTACAGGGGTGGGACGTCATGTACACTGAAGCTTTCTTT	CASSLQGWDVMYTEAFF
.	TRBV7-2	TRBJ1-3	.	TGTGCCAGCAGCCGGAGGGGATCGGGAAACACCATATATTTT	CASSRRGSGNTIYF
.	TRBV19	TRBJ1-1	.	TGTGCCAGTACATCCGGCCGAGGGTACACTGAAGCTTTCTTT	CASTSGRGYTEAFF
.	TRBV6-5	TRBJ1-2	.	TGTGCCAGCAGTTACTACCAGGGGAACAACTATGGCTACACCTTC	CASSYYQGNNYGYTF
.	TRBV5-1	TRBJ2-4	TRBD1	TGCGCCAGCAGCACCGAGGGGGCAAACATTCAGTACTTC	CASSTEGANIQYF
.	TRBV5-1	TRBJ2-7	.	TGCGCCAGCGCATCTACGGGATTCTCAGATTACGAGCAGTACTTC	CASASTGFSDYEQYF
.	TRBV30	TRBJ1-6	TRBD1	TGTGCCTGGAGTGTACCCGGGACAGGGTATTCACCCCTCCACTTT	CAWSVPGTGYSPLHF
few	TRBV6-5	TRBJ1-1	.	TGTGCCAGCAGTTACCTAGCCCGTGGAGGGGTTCTCGAAGCTTTCTTT	CASSYLARGGVLEAFF
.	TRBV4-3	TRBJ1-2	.	TGCGCCAGCAGCCCCAGAAACGGGGTGGTTTATGGCTACACCTTC	CASSPRNGVVYGYTF
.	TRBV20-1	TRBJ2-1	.	TGCAGTGCCGGCGGGGGCGTGCAGTTCTTC	CSAGGGVQFF
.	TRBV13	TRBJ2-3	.	TGTGCCAGCAGCTTTCGTAGCAGCACAGATACGCAGTATTTT	CASSFRSSTDTQYF
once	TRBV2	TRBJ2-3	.	TGTGCCAGCAGTGAATGGACAAATCAGGCAGATACGCAGTATTTT	CASSEWTNQADTQYF
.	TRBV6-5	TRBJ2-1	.	TGTGCCAGCAGTTTCGGGACATTCTCCTACAATGAGCAGTTCTTC	CASSFGTFSYNEQFF
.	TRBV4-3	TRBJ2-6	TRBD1	TGCGCCAGCAGCCAAGAGCGACAGGGGGCGCCTGGGGCCAACGTCCTGACTTTC	CASSQERQGAPGANVLTF
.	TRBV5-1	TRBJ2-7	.	TGCGCCAGCAGCTATAATCAGGGGAACTACGAGCAGTACTTC	CASSYNQGNYEQYF
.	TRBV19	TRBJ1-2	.	TGTGCCAGTAGCCCGGACGGCGGGATCGGCTACACCTTC	CASSPDGGIGYTF
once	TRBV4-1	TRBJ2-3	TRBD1	TGCGCCAGCAGCCCCGGGACAGGCACAGATACGCAGTATTTT	CASSPGTGTDTQYF
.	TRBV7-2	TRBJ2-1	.	TGTGCCAGCAGCTTAACAGGGTCATACAATGAGCAGTTCTTC	CASSLTGSYNEQFF
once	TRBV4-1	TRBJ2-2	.	TGCGCCAGCAGCCAAGGGGCAGACGGGGAGCTGTTTTTT	CASSQGADGELFF
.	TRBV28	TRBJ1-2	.	TGTGCCAGCAGTTTTTGGACACATGGCTACACCTTC	CASSFWTHGYTF
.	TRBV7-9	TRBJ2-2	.	TGTGCCAGCAGCTTAGGGGACACAAACACCGGGGAGCTGTTTTTT	CASSLGDTNTGELFF
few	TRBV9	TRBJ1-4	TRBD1	TGTGCCAGCAGCCCCGCCGGGACAGGGCCGGAAAAACTGTTTTTT	CASSPAGTGPEKLFF
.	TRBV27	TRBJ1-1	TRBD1	TGTGCCAGCAGTTCCGACAGGGGTGAAACTGAAGCTTTCTTT	CASSSDRGETEAFF
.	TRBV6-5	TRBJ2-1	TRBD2	TGTGCCAGCAGTTACTCGAGTCGGGGACTAGCGGGGGGGCAGTTCTTC	CASSYSSRGLAGGQFF
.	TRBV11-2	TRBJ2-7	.	TGTGCCAGCAGCCGGTCGGTCGGGGGGCGCAGCTCCTACGAGCAGTACTTC	CASSRSVGGRSSYEQYF
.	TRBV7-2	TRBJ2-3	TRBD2	TGTGCCAGCAGCTTACAGCGGGAGATCTCAGATACGCAGTATTTT	CASSLQREISDTQYF
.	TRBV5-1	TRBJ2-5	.	TGCGCCAGCAGCTTGGACAGTGGGGAGACCCAGTACTTC	CASSLDSGETQYF
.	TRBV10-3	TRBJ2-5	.	TGTGCCATCAGCGGAAGAGCTAGCGCACAAGAGACCCAGTACTTC	CAISGRASAQETQYF
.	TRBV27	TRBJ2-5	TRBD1	TGTGCCAGCAGCGCCCAGGGGGCGAGGGAGACCCAGTACTTC	CASSAQGARETQYF
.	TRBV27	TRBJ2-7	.	TGTGCCAGCAGTTTAGGACAGTCCTACGAGCAGTACTTC	CASSLGQSYEQYF
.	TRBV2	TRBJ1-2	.	TGTGCCAGCAGTGAAGTTGGAGCTCGGGGCTATGGCTACACCTTC	CASSEVGARGYGYTF
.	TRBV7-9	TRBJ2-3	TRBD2	TGTGCCAGCAGCTTTACCAGCGGGGTCGCAGATACGCAGTATTTT	CASSFTSGVADTQYF
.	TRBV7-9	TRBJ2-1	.	TGTGCCAGCAGGTCCCCGGGACTCCGACGGGATGAGCAGTTCTTC	CASRSPGLRRDEQFF
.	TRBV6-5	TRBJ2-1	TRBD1	TGTGCCAGCAGTCCCTCCGGGACAGTCTACAATGAGCAGTTCTTC	CASSPSGTVYNEQFF
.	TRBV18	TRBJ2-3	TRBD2	TGTGCCAGCTCAAGCCTAGCGGGAGGGGAAGATACGCAGTATTTT	CASSSLAGGEDTQYF
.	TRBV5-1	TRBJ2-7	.	TGCGCCAGCAGCGGGGGCAACGAGCAGTACTTC	CASSGGNEQYF